This is a list of T cell receptor beta chains from one sample in a study of blood T cell repertoires in COVID-19. Generated by immunoSEQ multiplex PCR, the TCRdb table keeps only in-frame clones and is missing some. The data contain some 490,000 clones, approximately 85% of them singletons. Input material: peripheral blood. These receptors were collected from a human donor in a cohort sampled during active COVID-19. Each CDR3 is given with its conserved first and last residue. D genes are given only for firm matches. Size is stated for part of the rows, as once, few or many counts, or as a class when the clone is expanded.

d_call clone_size j_call v_call cdr3_nt cdr3_aa
- - TRBJ1-2 TRBV12-3/TRBV12-4 TGTGCCAGCAGTTTTGAGGGCGTCTATGGCTACACCTTC CASSFEGVYGYTF
TRBD2 - TRBJ2-1 TRBV5-4 TGTGCCAGCAGCTTGGCCCCGGGACTACACAATGAGCAGTTCTTC CASSLAPGLHNEQFF
TRBD2 - TRBJ2-1 TRBV20-1 TGCAGTGCTAGTCGGGGGGCTAGCGGGGCAAATGAGCAGTTCTTC CSASRGASGANEQFF
TRBD2 - TRBJ2-7 TRBV5-1 TGCGCCAGCAGCCCCCAACCGGGACTAGCAGCGACTGAGCAGTACTTC CASSPQPGLAATEQYF
- few TRBJ2-6 TRBV28 TGTGCCAGCAGTTTCTCTTTTGGGGCCAACGTCCTGACTTTC CASSFSFGANVLTF
TRBD1 - TRBJ1-6 TRBV3-1/TRBV3-2 TGTGCCAGCTCAATCTGGGACAGAAATTCACCCCTCCACTTT CASSIWDRNSPLHF
- - TRBJ2-7 TRBV18 TGTGCCAGCTCACCACGGGACATGCCCTACGAGCAGTACTTC CASSPRDMPYEQYF
TRBD2 - TRBJ2-3 TRBV29-1 TGCAGCGCCGCGGGAGGGCGCGCCGCAGATACGCAGTATTTT CSAAGGRAADTQYF
- - TRBJ2-1 TRBV5-1 TGCGCCAGCAGTAGGGCACTCGAGGGCGATGAGCAGTTCTTC CASSRALEGDEQFF
- - TRBJ1-6 TRBV7-9 TGTGCCAGCAGCGATAGACAGAATAATTCACCCCTCCACTTT CASSDRQNNSPLHF
- - TRBJ1-2 TRBV21-1 TGTGCCAGCAGCCAAAGGGCCCGTCGGAGGGGAGAGGTAGGGTATGGCTACACCTTC CASSQRARRRGEVGYGYTF
- once TRBJ1-1 TRBV28 TGTGCCAGCAGCTCGAACACTGAAGCTTTCTTT CASSSNTEAFF
TRBD2 - TRBJ2-3 TRBV19 TGTGCCAGTAGTATTAGCGGGAGGGCCGGAGATACGCAGTATTTT CASSISGRAGDTQYF
- - TRBJ1-5 TRBV6-1 TGTGCCAGCAGTGAAGCGCAGGATCAGCCCCAGCATTTT CASSEAQDQPQHF
- - TRBJ1-3 TRBV19 TGTGCCAGAACACCGGCGCGGGGAAACACCATATATTTT CARTPARGNTIYF